This T cell receptor (beta chain) was captured by sequencing in a study of T cell changes during pregnancy in multiple sclerosis. Profiling relied on immunoSEQ multiplex PCR, and the TCRdb table lists in-frame clones only, not all of them. This table holds approximately 53,000 clones, more than 90% found once. This TCR was recovered from a female donor with multiple sclerosis, enrolled in a pregnancy study. The sample consisted of CD4+ T cells from peripheral blood mononuclear cells, taken before pregnancy.

CDR3 residues: CASSQPQRERSYEQYF. The CDR3 bases are TGCGCCAGCAGCCAACCCCAGCGGGAGAGATCCTACGAGCAGTACTTC. The chain employs TRBV4-1 and TRBJ2-7; 8 bases are a match to TRBD2. CDR3 length equals 16 residues. Germline trimming cut 2 bases from V and 1 base from J; bases unmatched to any gene: 7. Germline V lookup: CDR1 MGHRA, CDR2 YSYEKL.